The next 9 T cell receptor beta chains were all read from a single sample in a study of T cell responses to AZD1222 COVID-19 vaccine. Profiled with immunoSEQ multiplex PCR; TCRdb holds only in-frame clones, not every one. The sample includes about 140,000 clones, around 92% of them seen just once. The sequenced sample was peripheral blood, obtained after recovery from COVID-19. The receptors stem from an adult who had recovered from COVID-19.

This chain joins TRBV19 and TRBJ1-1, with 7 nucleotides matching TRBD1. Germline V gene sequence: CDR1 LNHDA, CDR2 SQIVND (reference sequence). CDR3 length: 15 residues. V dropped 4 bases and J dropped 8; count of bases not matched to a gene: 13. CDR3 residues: CASSTRQGGTLEAFF. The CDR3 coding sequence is TGTGCCAGTAGTACAAGACAGGGAGGTACCCTAGAAGCTTTCTTT.

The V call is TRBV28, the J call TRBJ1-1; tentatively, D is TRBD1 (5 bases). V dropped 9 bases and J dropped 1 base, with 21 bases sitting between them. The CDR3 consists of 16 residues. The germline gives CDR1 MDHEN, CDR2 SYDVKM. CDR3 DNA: TGTGCCAGTCGCCTGGGGGTCCCTCGGGGGAACACTGAAGCTTTCTTT. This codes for CASRLGVPRGNTEAFF.

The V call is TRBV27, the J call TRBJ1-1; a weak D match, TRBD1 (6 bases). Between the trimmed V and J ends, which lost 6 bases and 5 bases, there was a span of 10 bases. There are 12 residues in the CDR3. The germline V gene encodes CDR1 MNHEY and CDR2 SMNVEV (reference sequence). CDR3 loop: CASSQQGTEAFF. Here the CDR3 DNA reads TGTGCCAGCAGCCAACAGGGAACTGAAGCTTTCTTT.

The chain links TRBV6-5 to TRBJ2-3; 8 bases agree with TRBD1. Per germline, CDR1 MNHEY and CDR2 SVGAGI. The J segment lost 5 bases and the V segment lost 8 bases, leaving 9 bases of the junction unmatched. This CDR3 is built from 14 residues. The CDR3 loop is CASGSTGGLDTQYF. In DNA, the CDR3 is TGTGCCAGCGGATCAACAGGGGGTCTAGATACGCAGTATTTT.

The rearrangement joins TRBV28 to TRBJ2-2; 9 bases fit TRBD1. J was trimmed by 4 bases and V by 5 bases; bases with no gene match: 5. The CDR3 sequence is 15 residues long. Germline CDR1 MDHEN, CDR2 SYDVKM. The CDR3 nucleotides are TGTGCCAGCAGTCCCCCGGACAGGGGCACCGGGGAGCTGTTTTTT. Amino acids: CASSPPDRGTGELFF.

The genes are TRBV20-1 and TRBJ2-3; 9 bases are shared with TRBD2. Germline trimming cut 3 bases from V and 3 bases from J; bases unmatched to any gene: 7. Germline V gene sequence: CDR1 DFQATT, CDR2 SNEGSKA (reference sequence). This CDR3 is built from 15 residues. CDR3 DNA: TGCAGTGCTAGTCCGGGCGGGAGGGCGACAGATACGCAGTATTTT. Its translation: CSASPGGRATDTQYF.

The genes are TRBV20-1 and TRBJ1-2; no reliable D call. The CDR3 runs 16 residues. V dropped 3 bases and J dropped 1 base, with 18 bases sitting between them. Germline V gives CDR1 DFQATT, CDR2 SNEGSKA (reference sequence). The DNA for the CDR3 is TGCAGTGCTAGTAACCTCGTGGGCGACTTTAACTATGGCTACACCTTC. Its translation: CSASNLVGDFNYGYTF.

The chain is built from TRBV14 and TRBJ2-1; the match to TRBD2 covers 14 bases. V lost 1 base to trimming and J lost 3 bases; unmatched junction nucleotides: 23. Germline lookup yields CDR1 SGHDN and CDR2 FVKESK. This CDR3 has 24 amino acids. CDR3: CASSQGWKGGPGLAGEGFYNEQFF. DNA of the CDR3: TGTGCCAGCAGCCAAGGGTGGAAAGGAGGTCCGGGACTAGCGGGAGAAGGTTTCTACAATGAGCAGTTCTTC.

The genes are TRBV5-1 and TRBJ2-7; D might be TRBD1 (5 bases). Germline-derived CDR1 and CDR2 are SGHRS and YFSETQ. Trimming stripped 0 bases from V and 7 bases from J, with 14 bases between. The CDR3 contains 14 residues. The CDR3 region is CASSLDIQSGEQYF. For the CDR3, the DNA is TGCGCCAGCAGCTTGGATATCCAGTCAGGGGAGCAGTACTTC.